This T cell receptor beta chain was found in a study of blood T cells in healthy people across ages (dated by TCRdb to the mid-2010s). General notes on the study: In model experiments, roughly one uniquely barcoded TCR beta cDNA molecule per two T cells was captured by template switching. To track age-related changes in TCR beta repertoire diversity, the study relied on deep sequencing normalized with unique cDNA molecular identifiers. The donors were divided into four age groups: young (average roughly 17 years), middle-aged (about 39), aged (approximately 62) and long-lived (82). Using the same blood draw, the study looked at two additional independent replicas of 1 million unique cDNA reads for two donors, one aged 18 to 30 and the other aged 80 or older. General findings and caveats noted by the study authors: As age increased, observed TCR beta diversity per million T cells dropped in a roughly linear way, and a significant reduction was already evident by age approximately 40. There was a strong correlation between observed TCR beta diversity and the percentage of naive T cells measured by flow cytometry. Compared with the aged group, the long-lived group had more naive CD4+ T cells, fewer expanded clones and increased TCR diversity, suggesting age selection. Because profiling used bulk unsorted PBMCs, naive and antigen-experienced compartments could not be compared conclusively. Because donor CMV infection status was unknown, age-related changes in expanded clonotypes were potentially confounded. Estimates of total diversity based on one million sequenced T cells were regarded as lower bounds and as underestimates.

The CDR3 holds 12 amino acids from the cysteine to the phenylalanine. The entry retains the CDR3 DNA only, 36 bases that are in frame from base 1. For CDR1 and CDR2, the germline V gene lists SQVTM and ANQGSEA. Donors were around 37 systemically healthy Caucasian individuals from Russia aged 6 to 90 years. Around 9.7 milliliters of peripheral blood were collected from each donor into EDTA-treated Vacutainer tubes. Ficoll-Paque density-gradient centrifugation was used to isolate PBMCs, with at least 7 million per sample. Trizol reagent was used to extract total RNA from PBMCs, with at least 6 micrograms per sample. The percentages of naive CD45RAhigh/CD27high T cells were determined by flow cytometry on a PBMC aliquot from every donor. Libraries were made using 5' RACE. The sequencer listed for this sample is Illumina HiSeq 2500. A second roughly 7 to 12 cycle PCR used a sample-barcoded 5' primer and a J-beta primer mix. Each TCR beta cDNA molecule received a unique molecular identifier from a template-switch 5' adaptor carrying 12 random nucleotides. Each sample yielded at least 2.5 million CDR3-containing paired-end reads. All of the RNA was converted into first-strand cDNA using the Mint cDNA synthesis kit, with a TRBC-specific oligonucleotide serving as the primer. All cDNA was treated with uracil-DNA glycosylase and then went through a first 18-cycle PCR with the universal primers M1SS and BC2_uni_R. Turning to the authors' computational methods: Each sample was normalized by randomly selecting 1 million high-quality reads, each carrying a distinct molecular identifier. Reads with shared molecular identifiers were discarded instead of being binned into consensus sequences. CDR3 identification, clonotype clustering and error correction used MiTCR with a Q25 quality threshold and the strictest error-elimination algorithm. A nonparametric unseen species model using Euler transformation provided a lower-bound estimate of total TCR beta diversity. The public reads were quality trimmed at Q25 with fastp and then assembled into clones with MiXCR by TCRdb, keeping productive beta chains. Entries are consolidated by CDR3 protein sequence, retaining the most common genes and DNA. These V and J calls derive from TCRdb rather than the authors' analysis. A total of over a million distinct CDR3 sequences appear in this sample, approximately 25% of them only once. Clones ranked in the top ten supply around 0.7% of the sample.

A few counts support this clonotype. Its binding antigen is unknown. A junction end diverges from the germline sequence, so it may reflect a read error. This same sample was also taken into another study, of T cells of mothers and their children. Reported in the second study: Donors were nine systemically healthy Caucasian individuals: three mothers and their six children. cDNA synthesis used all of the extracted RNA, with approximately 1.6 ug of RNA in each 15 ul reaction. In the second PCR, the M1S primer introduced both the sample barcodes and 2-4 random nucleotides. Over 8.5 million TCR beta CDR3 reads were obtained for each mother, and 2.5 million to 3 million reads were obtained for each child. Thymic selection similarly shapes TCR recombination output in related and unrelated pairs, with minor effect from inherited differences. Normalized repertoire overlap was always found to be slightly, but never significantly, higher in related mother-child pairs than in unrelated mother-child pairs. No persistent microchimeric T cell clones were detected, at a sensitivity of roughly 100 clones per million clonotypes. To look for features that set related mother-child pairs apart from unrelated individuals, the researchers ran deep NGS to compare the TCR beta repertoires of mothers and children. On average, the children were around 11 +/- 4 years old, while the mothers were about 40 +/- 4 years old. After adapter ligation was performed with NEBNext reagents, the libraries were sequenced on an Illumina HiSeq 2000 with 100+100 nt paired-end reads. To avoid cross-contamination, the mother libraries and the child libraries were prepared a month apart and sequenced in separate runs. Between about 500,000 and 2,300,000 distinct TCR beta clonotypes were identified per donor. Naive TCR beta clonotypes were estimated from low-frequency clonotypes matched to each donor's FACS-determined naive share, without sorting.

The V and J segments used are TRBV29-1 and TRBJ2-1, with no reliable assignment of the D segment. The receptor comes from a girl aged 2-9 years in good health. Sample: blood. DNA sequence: TGCAGCGTTGAAGTGACCTACGATGAGCAGTTCTTC. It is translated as CSVEVTYDEQFF.